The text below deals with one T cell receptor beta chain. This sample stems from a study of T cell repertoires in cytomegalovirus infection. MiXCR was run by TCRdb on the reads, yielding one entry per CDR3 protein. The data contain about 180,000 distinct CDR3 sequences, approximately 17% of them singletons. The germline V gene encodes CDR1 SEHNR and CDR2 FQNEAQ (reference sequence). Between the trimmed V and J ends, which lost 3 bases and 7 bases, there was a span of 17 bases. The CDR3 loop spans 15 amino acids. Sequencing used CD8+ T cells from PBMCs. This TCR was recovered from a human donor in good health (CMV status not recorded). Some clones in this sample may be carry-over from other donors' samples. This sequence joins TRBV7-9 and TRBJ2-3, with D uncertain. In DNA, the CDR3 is TGTGCCAGCAGCTTCTCCGAGGCTGCAGTGCATACGCAGTATTTT. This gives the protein CASSFSEAAVHTQYF.